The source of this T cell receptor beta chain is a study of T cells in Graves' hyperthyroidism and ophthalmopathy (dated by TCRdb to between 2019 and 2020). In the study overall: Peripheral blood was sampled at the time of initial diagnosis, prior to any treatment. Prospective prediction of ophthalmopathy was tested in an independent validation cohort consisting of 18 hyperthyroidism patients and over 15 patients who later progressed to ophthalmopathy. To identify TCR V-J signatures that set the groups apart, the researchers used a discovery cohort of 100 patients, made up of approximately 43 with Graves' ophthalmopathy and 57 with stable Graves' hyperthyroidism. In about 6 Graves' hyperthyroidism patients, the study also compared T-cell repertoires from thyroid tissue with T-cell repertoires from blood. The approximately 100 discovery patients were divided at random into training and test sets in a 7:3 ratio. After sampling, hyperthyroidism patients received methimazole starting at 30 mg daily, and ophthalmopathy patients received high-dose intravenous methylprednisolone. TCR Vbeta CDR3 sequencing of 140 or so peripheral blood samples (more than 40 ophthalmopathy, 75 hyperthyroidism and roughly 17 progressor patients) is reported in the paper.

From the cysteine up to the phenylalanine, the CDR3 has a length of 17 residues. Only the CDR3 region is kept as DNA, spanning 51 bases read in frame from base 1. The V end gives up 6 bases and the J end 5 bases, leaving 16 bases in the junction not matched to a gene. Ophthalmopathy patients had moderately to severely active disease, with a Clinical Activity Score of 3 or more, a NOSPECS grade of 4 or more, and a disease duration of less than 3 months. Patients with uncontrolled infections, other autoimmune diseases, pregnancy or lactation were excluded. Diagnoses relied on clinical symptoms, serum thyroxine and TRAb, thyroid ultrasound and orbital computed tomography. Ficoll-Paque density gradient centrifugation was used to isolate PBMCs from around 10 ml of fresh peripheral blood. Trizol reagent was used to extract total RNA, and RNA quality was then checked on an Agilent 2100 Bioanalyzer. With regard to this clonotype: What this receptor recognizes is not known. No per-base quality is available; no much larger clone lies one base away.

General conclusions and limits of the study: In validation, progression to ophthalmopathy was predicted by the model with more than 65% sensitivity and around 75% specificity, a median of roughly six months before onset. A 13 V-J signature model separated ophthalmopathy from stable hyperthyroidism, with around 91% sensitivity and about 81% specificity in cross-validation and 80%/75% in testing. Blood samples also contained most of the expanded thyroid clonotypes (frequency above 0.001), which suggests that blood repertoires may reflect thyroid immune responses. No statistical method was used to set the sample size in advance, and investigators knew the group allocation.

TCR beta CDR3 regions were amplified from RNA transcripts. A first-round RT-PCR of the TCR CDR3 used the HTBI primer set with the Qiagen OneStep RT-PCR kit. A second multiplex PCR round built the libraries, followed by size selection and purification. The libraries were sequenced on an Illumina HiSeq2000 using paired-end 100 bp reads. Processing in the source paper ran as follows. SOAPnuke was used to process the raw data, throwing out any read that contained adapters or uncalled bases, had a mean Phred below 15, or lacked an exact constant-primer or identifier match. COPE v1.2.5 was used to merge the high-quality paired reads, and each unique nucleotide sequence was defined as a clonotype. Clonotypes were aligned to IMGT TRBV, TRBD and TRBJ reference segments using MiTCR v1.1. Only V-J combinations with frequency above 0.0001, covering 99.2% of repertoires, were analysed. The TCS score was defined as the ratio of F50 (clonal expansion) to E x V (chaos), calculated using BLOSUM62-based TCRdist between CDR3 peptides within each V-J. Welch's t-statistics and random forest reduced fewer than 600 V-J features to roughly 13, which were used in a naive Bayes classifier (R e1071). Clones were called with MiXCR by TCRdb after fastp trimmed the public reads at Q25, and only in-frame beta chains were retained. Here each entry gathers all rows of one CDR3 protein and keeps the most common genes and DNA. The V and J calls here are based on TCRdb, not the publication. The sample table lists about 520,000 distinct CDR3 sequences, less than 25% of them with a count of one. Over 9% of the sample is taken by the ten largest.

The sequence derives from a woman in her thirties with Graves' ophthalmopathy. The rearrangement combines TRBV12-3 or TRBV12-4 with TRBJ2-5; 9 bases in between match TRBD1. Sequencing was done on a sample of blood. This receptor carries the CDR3 CASSVYTWGQGFETQYF. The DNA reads TGTGCCAGCAGCGTTTACACCTGGGGACAGGGTTTTGAGACCCAGTACTTC.